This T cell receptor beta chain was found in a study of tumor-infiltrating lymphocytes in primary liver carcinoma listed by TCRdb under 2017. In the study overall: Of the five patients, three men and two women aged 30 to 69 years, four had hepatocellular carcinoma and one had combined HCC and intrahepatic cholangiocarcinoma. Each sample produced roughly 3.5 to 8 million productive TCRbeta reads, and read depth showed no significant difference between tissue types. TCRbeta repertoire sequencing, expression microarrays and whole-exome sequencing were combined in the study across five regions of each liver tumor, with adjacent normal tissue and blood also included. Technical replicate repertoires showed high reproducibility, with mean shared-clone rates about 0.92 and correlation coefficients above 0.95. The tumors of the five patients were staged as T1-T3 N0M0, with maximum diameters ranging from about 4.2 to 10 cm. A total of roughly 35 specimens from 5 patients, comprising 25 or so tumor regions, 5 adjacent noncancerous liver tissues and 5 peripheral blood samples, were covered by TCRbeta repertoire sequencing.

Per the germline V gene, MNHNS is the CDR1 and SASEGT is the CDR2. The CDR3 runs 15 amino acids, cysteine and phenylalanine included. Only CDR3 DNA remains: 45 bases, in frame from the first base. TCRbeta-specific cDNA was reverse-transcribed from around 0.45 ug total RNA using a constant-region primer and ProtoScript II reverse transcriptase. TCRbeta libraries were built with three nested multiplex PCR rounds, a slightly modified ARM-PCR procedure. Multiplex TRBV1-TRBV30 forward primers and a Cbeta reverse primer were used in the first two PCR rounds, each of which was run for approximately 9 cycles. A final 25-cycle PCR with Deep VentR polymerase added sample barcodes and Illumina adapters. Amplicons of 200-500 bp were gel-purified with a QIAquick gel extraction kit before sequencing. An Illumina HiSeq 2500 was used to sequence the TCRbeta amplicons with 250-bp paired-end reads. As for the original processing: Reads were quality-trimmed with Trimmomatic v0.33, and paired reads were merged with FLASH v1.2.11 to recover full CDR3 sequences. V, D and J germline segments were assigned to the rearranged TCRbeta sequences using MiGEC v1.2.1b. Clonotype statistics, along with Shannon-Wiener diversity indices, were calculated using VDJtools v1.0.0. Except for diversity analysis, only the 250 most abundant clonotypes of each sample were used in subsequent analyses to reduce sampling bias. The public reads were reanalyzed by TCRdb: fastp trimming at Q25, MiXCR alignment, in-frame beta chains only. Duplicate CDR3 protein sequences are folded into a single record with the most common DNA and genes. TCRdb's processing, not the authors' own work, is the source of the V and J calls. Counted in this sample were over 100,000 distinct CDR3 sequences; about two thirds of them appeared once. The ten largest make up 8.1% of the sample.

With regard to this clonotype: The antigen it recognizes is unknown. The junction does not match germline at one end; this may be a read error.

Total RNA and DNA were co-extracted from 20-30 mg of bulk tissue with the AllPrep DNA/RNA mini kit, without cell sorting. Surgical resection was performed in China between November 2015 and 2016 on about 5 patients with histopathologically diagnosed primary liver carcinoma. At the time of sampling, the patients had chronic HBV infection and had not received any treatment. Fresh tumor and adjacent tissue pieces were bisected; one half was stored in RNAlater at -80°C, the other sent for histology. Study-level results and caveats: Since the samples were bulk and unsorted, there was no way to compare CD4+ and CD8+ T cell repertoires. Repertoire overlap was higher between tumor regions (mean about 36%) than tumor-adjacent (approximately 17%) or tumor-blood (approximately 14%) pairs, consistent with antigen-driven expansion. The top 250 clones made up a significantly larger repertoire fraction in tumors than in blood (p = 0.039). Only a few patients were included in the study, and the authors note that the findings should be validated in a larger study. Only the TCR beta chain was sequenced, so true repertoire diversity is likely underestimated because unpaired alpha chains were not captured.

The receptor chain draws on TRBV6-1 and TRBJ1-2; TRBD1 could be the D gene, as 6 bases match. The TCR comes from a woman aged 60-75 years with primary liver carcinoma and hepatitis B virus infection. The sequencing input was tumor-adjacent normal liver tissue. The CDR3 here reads CASSEAQGFRCGYTF. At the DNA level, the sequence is TGTGCCAGTAGTGAAGCGCAGGGGTTTCGGTGTGGCTACACCTTC.